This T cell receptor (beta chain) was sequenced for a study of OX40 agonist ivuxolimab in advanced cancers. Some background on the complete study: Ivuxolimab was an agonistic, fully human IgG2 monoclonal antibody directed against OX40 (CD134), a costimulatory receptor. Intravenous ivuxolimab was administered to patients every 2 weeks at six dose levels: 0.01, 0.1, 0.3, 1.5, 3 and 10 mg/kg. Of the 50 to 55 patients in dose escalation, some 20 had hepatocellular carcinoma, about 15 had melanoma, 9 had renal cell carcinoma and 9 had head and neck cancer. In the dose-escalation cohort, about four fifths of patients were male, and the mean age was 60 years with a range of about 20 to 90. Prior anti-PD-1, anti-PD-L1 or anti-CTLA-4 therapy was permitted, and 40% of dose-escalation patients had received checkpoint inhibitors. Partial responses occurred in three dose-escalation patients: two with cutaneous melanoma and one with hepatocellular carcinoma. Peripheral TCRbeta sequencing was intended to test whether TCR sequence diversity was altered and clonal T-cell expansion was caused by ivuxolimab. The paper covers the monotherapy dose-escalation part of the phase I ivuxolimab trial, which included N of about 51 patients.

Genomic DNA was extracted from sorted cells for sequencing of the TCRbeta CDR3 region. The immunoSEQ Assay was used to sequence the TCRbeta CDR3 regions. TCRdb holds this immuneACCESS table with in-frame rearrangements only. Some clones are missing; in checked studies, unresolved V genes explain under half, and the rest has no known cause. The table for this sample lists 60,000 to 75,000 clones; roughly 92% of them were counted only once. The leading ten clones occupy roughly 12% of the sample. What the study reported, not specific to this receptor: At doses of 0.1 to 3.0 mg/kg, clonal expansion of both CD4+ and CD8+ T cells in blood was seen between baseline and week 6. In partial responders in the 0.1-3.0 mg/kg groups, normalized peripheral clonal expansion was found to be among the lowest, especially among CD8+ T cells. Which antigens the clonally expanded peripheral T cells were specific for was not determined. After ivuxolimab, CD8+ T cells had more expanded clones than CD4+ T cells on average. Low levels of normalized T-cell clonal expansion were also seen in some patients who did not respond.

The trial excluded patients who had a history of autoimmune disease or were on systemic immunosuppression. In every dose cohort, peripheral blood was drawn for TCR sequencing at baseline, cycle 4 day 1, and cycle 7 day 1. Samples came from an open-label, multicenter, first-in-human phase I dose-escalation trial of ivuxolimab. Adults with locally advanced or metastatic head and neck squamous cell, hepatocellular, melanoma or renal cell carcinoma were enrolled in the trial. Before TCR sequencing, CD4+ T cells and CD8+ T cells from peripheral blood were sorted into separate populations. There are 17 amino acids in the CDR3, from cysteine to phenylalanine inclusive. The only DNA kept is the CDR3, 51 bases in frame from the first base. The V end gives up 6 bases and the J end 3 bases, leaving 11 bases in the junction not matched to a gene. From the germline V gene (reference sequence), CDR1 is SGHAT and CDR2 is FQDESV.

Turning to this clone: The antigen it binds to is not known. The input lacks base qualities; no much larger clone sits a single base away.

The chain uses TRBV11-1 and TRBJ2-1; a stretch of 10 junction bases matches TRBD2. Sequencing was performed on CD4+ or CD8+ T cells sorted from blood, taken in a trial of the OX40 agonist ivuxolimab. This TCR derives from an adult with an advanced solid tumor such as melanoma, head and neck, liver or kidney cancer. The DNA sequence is TGTGCCAGCAGGTCCACTAGCGGGATGGGGGTCTACAATGAGCAGTTCTTC. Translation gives CASRSTSGMGVYNEQFF.